Following are 28 T cell receptor beta chains from one sample sequenced in a study of human T cells and chemical hapten exposure. Indicated time point: pre-sensitization, week 0. Treatment reported: therapeutic diphenylcyclopropenone sensitization with weekly scalp DPC. TCRdb passed the RACE reads through MiXCR, listing each CDR3 protein once. The data contain 300,000 to 400,000 distinct CDR3 sequences, more than 4.5% of them singletons. The material sequenced was whole blood, taken in connection with sensitization to the hapten diphenylcyclopropenone (DPC). The receptors were gathered from a woman between 45 and 65 years old with alopecia areata. Some clones in this sample may be carry-over from other donors' samples.

This clonotype was seen many times. This chain connects TRBV28 to TRBJ1-5, with TRBD1 matching over 7 bases. V trimming: 3 bases; J trimming: 1 base; junction bases outside the gene matches: 3. CDR1 and CDR2 from the germline V gene are MDHEN and SYDVKM. The CDR3 sequence is 15 residues long. The chain's CDR3 is CASSLQGQSNQPQHF. In DNA form, the CDR3 reads TGTGCCAGCAGTTTGCAGGGACAGAGCAATCAGCCCCAGCATTTT.

This clonotype was found a few times. V is TRBV20-1 and J is TRBJ2-7; 8 bases line up with TRBD2. CDR1 is DFQATT and CDR2 is SNEGSKA in the germline V gene (reference sequence). V lost 6 bases to trimming and J lost 7 bases; unmatched junction nucleotides: 11. This CDR3 is built from 13 residues. In DNA form, the CDR3 reads TGCAGTGCCCCCAGCGGGAGAGCGAAAGAGCAGTACTTC. Protein: CSAPSGRAKEQYF.

This clonotype was counted only a few times. The V and J genes are TRBV28 and TRBJ2-7; tentatively, D is TRBD2 (5 bases). Trimming stripped 6 bases from V and 4 bases from J, with 19 bases between. Germline V gene sequence: CDR1 MDHEN, CDR2 SYDVKM. This CDR3 spans 15 amino acids. CDR3 DNA sequence: TGTGCCAGCAGCCCCCCGGCGGGCCGCTGGTACGAGCAGTACTTC. It specifies CASSPPAGRWYEQYF.

This clonotype came up many times. This sequence joins TRBV7-9 and TRBJ2-5, with D possibly matching TRBD2 (5 bases). CDR3 length: 13 residues. Looked up from germline, CDR1 is SEHNR and CDR2 is FQNEAQ (reference sequence). Trimming took 5 bases from V and 5 from J, leaving 12 bases between them. The CDR3 sequence is CASSPADEETQYF. Here the CDR3 DNA reads TGTGCCAGCAGCCCAGCGGACGAGGAGACCCAGTACTTC.

In this sample, this clonotype turned up many times. V and J are TRBV9 and TRBJ2-3; possibly TRBD2 for D (6 bases). CDR3 length: 15 residues. The V gene lost 3 bases and the J gene lost 6 bases, with 17 bases spanning the gap. Germline V CDR1 and CDR2: SGDLS, YYNGEE. The CDR3 DNA follows: TGTGCCAGCAGCGATGGGGGGTTTATGACGGATACGCAGTATTTT. Residues: CASSDGGFMTDTQYF.

This chain links TRBV11-2 with TRBJ2-7; D not certain. The germline V and J ends were trimmed by 0 bases and 2 bases, with 14 bases remaining between them. The CDR3 totals 16 residues. Germline CDR1 SGHAT, CDR2 FQNNGV. The CDR3 nucleotides read TGTGCCAGCAGCTTAGAATTTGCTTCAGTCGCCTACGAGCAGTACTTC. Amino acid sequence: CASSLEFASVAYEQYF.

The chain recombines TRBV15 with TRBJ2-1; 12 positions match TRBD2. The CDR3 has 14 residues. After removal of 10 bases from V and 7 bases from J, the junction contained 8 bases not matched to a gene. The germline V gene encodes CDR1 LNHNV and CDR2 YYDKDF (reference sequence). CDR3 sequence reads: CASETSGRGNEQFF. The CDR3 DNA reads as TGTGCCAGCGAGACTAGCGGGAGAGGTAATGAGCAGTTCTTC.

This clonotype was counted a few times. CDR3 nucleotides: TGTGCCAGCAGCGTAGAGGTAGCCGCCACAGATACGCAGTATTTT. The encoded protein is CASSVEVAATDTQYF. The chain carries TRBV9 and TRBJ2-3; D is unclear. The V gene lost 0 bases and the J gene lost 2 bases, with 10 bases spanning the gap. This CDR3 region has 15 residues. The germline V gene has CDR1 SGDLS and CDR2 YYNGEE.

Only a few counts were recorded for this clonotype. The V gene is TRBV10-3, the J gene TRBJ1-4; D remains unclear. Germline CDR1 ENHRY, CDR2 SYGVKD. Trimming stripped 7 bases from V and 5 bases from J, with 11 bases between. The CDR3 covers 13 residues. The CDR3 bases are TGTGCCATCAAGGCCGGTTCCAATGAAAAACTGTTTTTT. This encodes CAIKAGSNEKLFF.

This clonotype was seen only a few times. This CDR3 reads CASRRGPGYGYTF. In DNA form, the CDR3 reads TGTGCCAGCAGACGTGGGCCGGGCTATGGCTACACCTTC. This chain connects TRBV3-1 to TRBJ1-2; no reliable D call. The CDR3 length is 13 residues. CDR1 and CDR2 (germline): LGHDT, YNNKEL (reference sequence). V was trimmed by 6 bases and J by 4 bases, leaving 12 bases between them.

In its sample, this clonotype was seen a few times. The chain recombines TRBV7-8 with TRBJ2-3; D may correspond to TRBD1 or TRBD2 (5 bases each). Trimming pared 5 bases from V and 0 bases from J, leaving 15 bases between. Germline CDR1 is SGHVS and CDR2 is FQNEAQ. The CDR3 spans 16 residues. The CDR3 loop reads CASSPLGVYSTDTQYF. The CDR3 nucleotides read TGTGCCAGCAGCCCATTGGGGGTGTACAGCACAGATACGCAGTATTTT.

This rearrangement joins TRBV20-1 to TRBJ2-7; TRBD2 aligns across 9 bases. V lost 1 base and J lost 6; bases outside the gene matches: 7. This CDR3 has 14 residues. Germline CDR1 is DFQATT and CDR2 is SNEGSKA (reference sequence). The CDR3 reads CSARVASGTVEQYF. The CDR3 DNA follows: TGCAGTGCTAGAGTGGCTAGCGGGACAGTCGAGCAGTACTTC.

The table lists this clonotype with many counts. The chain is built from TRBV7-2 and TRBJ2-3; D is tentatively TRBD1 or TRBD2 (5 bases each). V dropped 5 bases and J dropped 6 bases, with 24 bases sitting between them. CDR1 SGHTA and CDR2 FQGNSA come from the germline V gene. CDR3 length equals 17 residues. For the CDR3, the DNA is TGTGCCAGCAGCAATCCCACGCTCTTCCGGGGCGGGGATACGCAGTATTTT. Encoded protein: CASSNPTLFRGGDTQYF.

The table lists this clonotype with a few counts. The V call is TRBV7-2, the J call TRBJ2-3; no definite D call. Germline V lookup: CDR1 SGHTA, CDR2 FQGNSA. This CDR3 is 16 amino acids long. V lost 2 bases and J lost 0, with 12 bases in between. The CDR3 DNA reads TGTGCCAGCAGCTTATTAGGTCCATCTAGCACAGATACGCAGTATTTT. It specifies CASSLLGPSSTDTQYF. The full variable domain, its missing parts supplied by reference TRBV7-2 and TRBJ2-3, is GAGVSQSPSNKVTEKGKDVELRCDPISGHTALYWYRQSLGQGLEFLIYFQGNSAPDKSGLPSDRFSAERTGGSVSTLTIQRTQQEDSAVYLCASSLLGPSSTDTQYFGPGTRLTVL.

This clonotype was picked up many times. J is TRBJ2-4 and V is TRBV14; perhaps TRBD1 as D (6 bases). The CDR3 is made up of 12 amino acids. Trimming shortened V by 2 bases and J by 15 bases, and 14 bases separated the two germline ends. Germline V gene data show CDR1 as SGHDN and CDR2 as FVKESK. The CDR3 DNA reads as TGTGCCAGCAGCCAAACTGACAGGCATTGGTACTTC. Protein product: CASSQTDRHWYF.

V and J are TRBV28 and TRBJ2-1; TRBD2 aligns across 9 bases. The CDR3 sequence is 15 residues long. Germline CDR1 reads MDHEN; CDR2 reads SYDVKM. V lost 3 bases and J lost 2; bases outside the gene matches: 2. DNA for the CDR3: TGTGCCAGCAGTTTGCTAGCGGGAACCTACAATGAGCAGTTCTTC. It yields the protein CASSLLAGTYNEQFF.

This clonotype has ten or more counts. This CDR3 reads CAISARGTTATDTQYF. The CDR3 DNA sequence: TGTGCCATCAGTGCGCGCGGGACCACCGCCACAGATACGCAGTATTTT. The chain combines TRBV10-3 with TRBJ2-3, with D possibly matching TRBD2 (6 bases). Per germline, CDR1 ENHRY and CDR2 SYGVKD. The CDR3 loop spans 16 amino acids. Trimming left V 4 bases short and J 2 bases short, with 16 bases between.

This clonotype was counted ten times or more. This chain links TRBV12-3 or TRBV12-4 with TRBJ2-7, with D perhaps matching TRBD2 (7 bases). Trimming left V 5 bases short and J 5 bases short, with 19 bases between. The CDR3 covers 15 residues. The CDR3 bases are TGTGCCAGCAGTCCGGGGGCGGGAGCTTTGAACGAGCAGTACTTC. This sequence encodes CASSPGAGALNEQYF.

This clonotype was counted many times. This sequence joins TRBV3-1 and TRBJ1-1; no firm D call. This CDR3 is 13 amino acids long. V lost 3 bases and J lost 4, with 9 bases in between. Per the germline V gene, CDR1 is LGHDT and CDR2 is YNNKEL (reference sequence). CDR3 protein: CASSQTPLTEAFF. Written as DNA, the CDR3 is TGTGCCAGCAGCCAGACCCCTCTCACTGAAGCTTTCTTT.

This clonotype was observed a handful of times. The chain has TRBV10-3 and TRBJ2-2; 10 bases fit TRBD2. In germline, CDR1 is ENHRY, CDR2 SYGVKD. Trimming took 4 bases from V and 4 from J; bases not matched to a gene: 6. The CDR3 has 16 residues. The CDR3 protein is CAISASGSDPTGELFF. The CDR3 DNA reads as TGTGCCATCAGTGCTAGCGGGAGTGATCCCACCGGGGAGCTGTTTTTT.

This clonotype was counted once. A much bigger clone sits one base away, suggesting this may be a read error. V gene TRBV28 combines with J gene TRBJ2-7; no definite D call. The CDR3 runs to 12 residues. From germline, CDR1 is MDHEN and CDR2 SYDVKM. In DNA, the CDR3 is TGTGCCTGCAGTTTAAGGGAATCCGGGCAGTACTTC. Its translation is CACSLRESGQYF.

This clonotype was detected a few times. The chain joins TRBV28 to TRBJ2-5; TRBD2 agrees at 8 bases. J gave up 2 bases and V 5 bases, and 4 bases lay outside the gene matches. CDR1 and CDR2 from the germline V gene are MDHEN and SYDVKM. This CDR3 spans 14 amino acids. In DNA form, the CDR3 reads TGTGCCAGCAGTCTAGCGGGTGAACAAGAGACCCAGTACTTC. Its protein product is CASSLAGEQETQYF.

This clonotype was detected many times. The rearrangement joins TRBV2 to TRBJ2-3; TRBD1 agrees at 7 bases. The V gene's germline CDR1 is SNHLY and CDR2 FYNNEI. V lost 5 bases and J lost 4; bases outside the gene matches: 6. The CDR3 loop spans 14 amino acids. The CDR3 coding sequence is TGTGCCAGCAGTTTAAGAACAGGGGCAGATACGCAGTATTTT. Translating gives CASSLRTGADTQYF.

This clonotype was counted many times. The rearrangement joins TRBV6-1 to TRBJ2-5, with 13 bases matching TRBD2. The CDR3 spans 20 residues. Germline V CDR1 and CDR2: MNHNS, SASEGT. V lost 5 bases and J lost 6; bases outside the gene matches: 21. CDR3 residues: CASSPNGLAGAQGLRKTQYF. CDR3 sequence (DNA): TGTGCCAGCAGTCCGAATGGACTAGCGGGAGCTCAGGGGCTCCGGAAGACCCAGTACTTC.

This clonotype was seen at least ten times. The gene calls are TRBV4-3 and TRBJ2-1; a weak D match, TRBD2 (5 bases). This CDR3 has 16 amino acids. Trimming took 0 bases from V and 9 from J, leaving 18 bases between them. Per germline, CDR1 LGHNA and CDR2 YSLEER. For the CDR3, the DNA is TGCGCCAGCAGCCAAGACCGTGGCCTAGCAAATGGTGAGCAGTTCTTC. This codes for CASSQDRGLANGEQFF.

This clonotype was seen many times. This chain uses TRBV9 with TRBJ2-3; D remains unclear. Germline V gene data show CDR1 as SGDLS and CDR2 as YYNGEE. The V gene lost 2 bases and the J gene lost 5 bases, with 6 bases spanning the gap. CDR3 length: 12 amino acids. As DNA, the CDR3 is TGTGCCAGCAGCGTGACGGTAGATACGCAGTATTTT. Translated: CASSVTVDTQYF.

This clonotype was detected only a few times. This chain connects TRBV12-3 or TRBV12-4 to TRBJ1-1; 10 bases are shared with TRBD1. CDR3 size: 16 residues. Unmatched junction bases numbered 5, after V lost 3 bases and J lost 1 base. CDR3 in DNA: TGTGCCAGCAGTTTTGGGACAGGGGTCTCGAACACTGAAGCTTTCTTT. This encodes CASSFGTGVSNTEAFF.

A few counts support this clonotype. V gene TRBV9 combines with J gene TRBJ2-2; TRBD2 aligns across 8 bases. Germline CDR1 reads SGDLS; CDR2 reads YYNGEE. V gave up 4 bases and J gave up 3 bases; unmatched junction bases: 11. The CDR3 sequence is 17 residues long. The CDR3 coding sequence is TGTGCCAGCAGCCCCCCCCCTAGGCGGGGGGACACCGGGGAGCTGTTTTTT. Its translation is CASSPPPRRGDTGELFF.